The 27 T cell receptor beta chains given below trace back to one sample, sequenced in a study of cytomegalovirus exposure and HLA in healthy donors. The PCR had 60 Vbeta and 13 Jbeta primers. Method: immunoSEQ multiplex PCR; TCRdb's copy keeps in-frame clones and lacks some. Counted here are around 140,000 clones, around 80% occurring once; the ten biggest clones make up approximately 13%. Sequenced sample: PBMCs. These receptors were taken from a man aged 35-49 years in good health and CMV-seropositive.

This clone was counted between two and nine times. The chain couples TRBV13 to TRBJ2-5; D is ambiguous. Germline V CDR1 and CDR2: PRHDT, FYEKMQ (reference sequence). The CDR3 sequence is 14 residues long. Deletions cut 2 bases from V and 5 bases from J, with 12 bases between. CDR3 protein: CASSLRQGRETQYF. DNA for the CDR3: TGTGCCAGCAGCTTAAGACAAGGTCGTGAGACCCAGTACTTC.

The chain is built from TRBV28 and TRBJ2-7; 10 bases are a match to TRBD2. The CDR3 covers 14 residues. J was trimmed by 2 bases and V by 6 bases; bases with no gene match: 4. Germline lookup yields CDR1 MDHEN and CDR2 SYDVKM. In DNA, the CDR3 is TGTGCCAGCAGGAACCTAGCGGGGGCCTACGAGCAGTACTTC. Translated: CASRNLAGAYEQYF.

To note about this clone: Other nucleotide sequences from this sample produce the same CDR3. The rearrangement joins TRBV9 to TRBJ1-1; D uncertain. Germline V gene lookup returns CDR1 SGDLS and CDR2 YYNGEE. V gave up 0 bases and J gave up 1 base, with 4 bases separating them. The CDR3 has 13 residues. The CDR3 sequence: CASSVAGNTEAFF. In nucleotides, the CDR3 is TGTGCCAGCAGCGTAGCGGGGAACACTGAAGCTTTCTTT.

CDR3 in DNA: TGTGCCAGCAGCCCCGACAGCTACAATGAGCAGTTCTTC. Translated, it gives CASSPDSYNEQFF. The chain combines TRBV2 with TRBJ2-1; possible D gene TRBD1, 5 bases. In germline, CDR1 is SNHLY, CDR2 FYNNEI. Trimming took 6 bases from V and 3 from J, leaving 9 bases between them. CDR3 length: 13 residues.

This clone is categorized as medium-sized (0.01 to 0.1%). This chain links TRBV7-2 with TRBJ2-7; weak D call: TRBD2 (5 bases). Per germline, CDR1 SGHTA and CDR2 FQGNSA. The V gene lost 5 bases and the J gene lost 0 bases, with 11 bases spanning the gap. CDR3 size: 14 residues. The CDR3 sequence: CASSRSSTSYEQYF. The CDR3 region has the DNA TGTGCCAGCAGCAGATCTAGCACCTCCTACGAGCAGTACTTC.

The chain recombines TRBV19 with TRBJ2-5, with TRBD2 matching 7 bases. This CDR3 contains 16 residues. Germline CDR1 and CDR2: LNHDA and SQIVND (reference sequence). V shed 7 bases, J shed 1 base, and the junction held 12 bases outside the gene matches. The CDR3 sequence: CASTPSAGAGQETQYF. Written as DNA, the CDR3 is TGTGCCAGTACCCCGTCCGCGGGAGCGGGCCAAGAGACCCAGTACTTC.

In its sample, this clone was seen a few times. One junction end does not reproduce the germline sequence, and a read error may be involved. The V call is TRBV4-1, the J call TRBJ1-5; tentatively, D is TRBD1 (5 bases). Germline-derived CDR1 and CDR2 are MGHRA and YSYEKL. The CDR3 covers 15 residues. The CDR3 region has the DNA TGTGCCAGCAGCCAAGAGTGGGCAGGGAATCAGCCCCAGCATTTT. Translated, it gives CASSQEWAGNQPQHF.

The chain couples TRBV29-1 to TRBJ2-1; 7 nucleotides line up with TRBD2. V lost 1 base and J lost 1; bases outside the gene matches: 4. CDR1 is SQVTM, CDR2 ANQGSEA, per germline. The CDR3 extends over 15 amino acids. CDR3 bases: TGCAGCGTTGAAGGAGGTAGCGGGTCCTACAATGAGCAGTTCTTC. Its protein product is CSVEGGSGSYNEQFF.

The chain has TRBV27 and TRBJ2-1, with D unresolved. With 5 bases removed from V and 0 bases from J, the gap between germline ends came to 5 bases. The germline CDR1 and CDR2 sequences are MNHEY and SMNVEV (reference sequence). This CDR3 comprises 13 residues. As DNA, the CDR3 is TGTGCCAGCAGTGGCCTCTCCTACAATGAGCAGTTCTTC. Protein product: CASSGLSYNEQFF.

J is TRBJ1-4 and V is TRBV2, with D perhaps matching TRBD1 (6 bases). This CDR3 is 14 amino acids long. V lost 8 bases, J lost 5 bases, and 15 bases lay in between. The V gene's germline CDR1 is SNHLY and CDR2 FYNNEI. For the CDR3, the DNA is TGTGCCAGCCGGAAACAGGGACGAAATGAAAAACTGTTTTTT. The encoded protein is CASRKQGRNEKLFF.

V usage is TRBV7-3 and J usage is TRBJ2-1, with 9 bases identical to TRBD2. The V gene end was trimmed by 5 bases and the J gene end by 6 bases; junction bases not matched to a gene: 14. The germline V gene has CDR1 SGHTA and CDR2 FQGTGA. The CDR3 is 17 amino acids. The CDR3 sequence is CASSQRPASGIRNEQFF. DNA of the CDR3: TGTGCCAGCAGCCAACGCCCAGCTAGCGGGATTCGCAATGAGCAGTTCTTC. The full variable domain, rest sourced from reference TRBV7-3 and TRBJ2-1, is GAGVSQTPSNKVTEKGKYVELRCDPISGHTALYWYRQSLGQGPEFLIYFQGTGAADDSGLPNDRFFAVRPEGSVSTLKIQRTERGDSAVYLCASSQRPASGIRNEQFFGPGTRLTVL.

The genes are TRBV4-3 and TRBJ2-1, with TRBD2 matching over 14 bases. The germline V gene encodes CDR1 LGHNA and CDR2 YSLEER. The CDR3 spans 19 residues. J lost 8 bases, V lost 5 bases, and 17 bases had no gene match. CDR3 bases: TGCGCCAGCAGCTCACGGGTCGTTCGGCGACTAGCGGGAGGGGATGAGCAGTTCTTC. Translating it yields CASSSRVVRRLAGGDEQFF.

This chain joins TRBV5-6 and TRBJ2-2, with 8 bases matching TRBD2. V lost 4 bases, J lost 5 bases, and 10 bases stayed unmatched. Germline CDR1 reads SGHDT; CDR2 reads YYEEEE. This CDR3 region has 16 residues. The CDR3 reads CASSPLSGSRTGELFF. CDR3 coding DNA: TGTGCCAGCAGCCCTCTGAGCGGGAGTCGAACCGGGGAGCTGTTTTTT.

The chain is built from TRBV7-7 and TRBJ2-3; TRBD2 matches 13 bases. This CDR3 region has 17 residues. V lost 5 bases and J lost 2; bases outside the gene matches: 7. Germline values: CDR1 SSHAT, CDR2 FNYEAQ (reference sequence). The CDR3 protein is CASSPRGTSGNTDTQYF. DNA for the CDR3: TGTGCCAGCAGCCCTCGAGGGACTAGCGGGAACACAGATACGCAGTATTTT.

The V and J genes are TRBV4-3 and TRBJ2-2; 7 bases fit TRBD2. The junction had 2 bases not matched to a gene; V was cut back by 0 bases and J by 1 base. CDR3 size: 16 residues. Germline CDR1 LGHNA, CDR2 YSLEER. The CDR3 sequence: CASSQDASGNTGELFF. The CDR3 DNA follows: TGCGCCAGCAGCCAAGATGCTAGCGGGAACACCGGGGAGCTGTTTTTT.

This chain connects TRBV29-1 to TRBJ2-7, with TRBD2 matching over 7 bases. Germline CDR1 and CDR2: SQVTM and ANQGSEA. This CDR3 spans 14 amino acids. The trim removed 6 bases at V and 5 bases at J, leaving 13 bases unmatched. CDR3 region: CSVRGRGLLNEQYF. The CDR3 coding sequence is TGCAGCGTCCGTGGGAGGGGTCTGTTGAACGAGCAGTACTTC.

This rearrangement joins TRBV27 to TRBJ2-1; D call uncertain. The CDR3 runs 15 residues. The V gene lost 3 bases and the J gene lost 0 bases, with 9 bases spanning the gap. CDR1 and CDR2 (germline): MNHEY, SMNVEV (reference sequence). The CDR3 DNA follows: TGTGCCAGCAGTTTTGCGGTCAACTCCTACAATGAGCAGTTCTTC. It specifies CASSFAVNSYNEQFF.

This chain connects TRBV7-9 to TRBJ2-4, with 7 bases lining up with TRBD2. J was trimmed by 8 bases and V by 5 bases; bases with no gene match: 9. The CDR3 totals 14 residues. Germline lookup yields CDR1 SEHNR and CDR2 FQNEAQ (reference sequence). For the CDR3, the DNA is TGTGCCAGCAGCCCCGTGGCAGGGAGGGACATTCAGTACTTC. Residues: CASSPVAGRDIQYF.

The chain is built from TRBV7-2 and TRBJ1-2; perhaps TRBD1 as D (6 bases). V was trimmed by 0 bases and J by 4 bases, leaving 12 bases between them. CDR1 is SGHTA, CDR2 FQGNSA, per germline. The CDR3 covers 15 residues. This CDR3 is CASSLAAGDPYGYTF. The DNA of the CDR3 is TGTGCCAGCAGCTTAGCGGCAGGGGACCCCTATGGCTACACCTTC.

The chain joins TRBV15 to TRBJ2-3; 11 bases are shared with TRBD2. J lost 3 bases, V lost 3 bases, and 5 bases had no gene match. Germline CDR1 is LNHNV and CDR2 is YYDKDF (reference sequence). The CDR3 spans 16 residues. The CDR3 nucleotides are TGTGCCACCAGCAGCGGACTAGCGGGCATGACAGATACGCAGTATTTT. Residues: CATSSGLAGMTDTQYF.

The rearrangement links TRBV5-4 to TRBJ2-1; TRBD2 matches 11 bases. J was trimmed by 6 bases and V by 4 bases; bases with no gene match: 9. Looked up from germline, CDR1 is SGHNT and CDR2 is YYREEE (reference sequence). CDR3 size: 16 residues. The DNA of the CDR3 is TGTGCCAGCAGCCAATTGGGACTAGCGGCGCCCAATGAGCAGTTCTTC. Amino acid sequence: CASSQLGLAAPNEQFF.

The V and J genes are TRBV2 and TRBJ2-6; possible D gene TRBD1, 5 bases. This CDR3 contains 15 residues. The ends were cut back, 10 bases at V and 1 base at J, with 14 bases in the middle. In germline, CDR1 is SNHLY, CDR2 FYNNEI. CDR3 region: CATSPRQSGANVLTF. Written as DNA, the CDR3 is TGTGCCACCAGCCCTAGACAGTCTGGGGCCAACGTCCTGACTTTC.

The V gene is TRBV10-3, the J gene TRBJ2-7; unclear D gene. Germline CDR1 is ENHRY and CDR2 is SYGVKD. Trimming took 4 bases from V and 1 from J, leaving 5 bases between them. The CDR3 has 12 residues. CDR3 nucleotides: TGTGCCATCAGTGCGACTTCCTACGAGCAGTACTTC. The encoded protein is CAISATSYEQYF.

This clone was detected only a few times. DNA for the CDR3: TGTGCCAGCAGTGAGAGAGGACTTTTCCTGGCGAATGAGCAGTTCTTC. Its translation: CASSERGLFLANEQFF. This chain uses TRBV6-1 with TRBJ2-1, with D possibly TRBD2 on 5 matching bases. The CDR3 sequence is 16 residues long. CDR1 MNHNS and CDR2 SASEGT come from the germline V gene. Trimming took off 3 bases at V and 7 bases at J, with 19 bases between the two ends.

The table lists this clone with a few counts. The CDR3 protein is CASSFDRGADTQYF. The CDR3 nucleotides read TGTGCCAGCAGCTTCGACAGGGGAGCAGATACGCAGTATTTT. J is TRBJ2-3 and V is TRBV5-6, with 8 bases fitting TRBD1. The CDR3 contains 14 residues. Germline loops: CDR1 SGHDT, CDR2 YYEEEE. Unmatched junction bases numbered 3, after V lost 2 bases and J lost 4 bases.

CDR3 sequence reads: CASSSGQIGNEQFF. The DNA for the CDR3 is TGTGCCAGCAGCTCGGGACAAATAGGCAATGAGCAGTTCTTC. The chain employs TRBV5-6 and TRBJ2-1; perhaps TRBD1 as D (6 bases). This CDR3 is 14 amino acids long. With 3 bases removed from V and 6 bases from J, the gap between germline ends came to 13 bases. CDR1 is SGHDT and CDR2 is YYEEEE in the germline V gene.

This clone was seen just once. The chain joins TRBV28 to TRBJ2-1; D unclear. The germline CDR1 and CDR2 sequences are MDHEN and SYDVKM. CDR3 length equals 14 residues. Trimming took off 2 bases at V and 6 bases at J, with 11 bases between the two ends. The CDR3 region is CASSLLGHSNEQFF. DNA for the CDR3: TGTGCCAGCAGTTTACTGGGCCACAGCAATGAGCAGTTCTTC.